This T cell receptor beta chain comes out of a study of blood T cells in healthy people across ages. Study-level points and caveats: Unsorted PBMC material precluded a definitive naive versus antigen-experienced comparison. Among T cells, TCR beta diversity per million cells dropped roughly linearly as age rose.

Germline lookup yields CDR1 SGHKS and CDR2 YYEKEE (reference sequence). The CDR3 consists of 14 residues. This clonotype was seen a single time. No antigen is known for it. Together with a sample-barcoded 5' primer, a J-beta primer mix was included in a second PCR lasting about 6 to 11 cycles. TCRdb re-called the 5' RACE reads with MiXCR, one entry per CDR3 protein. The sample contains hundreds of thousands of distinct CDR3 sequences, under 25% of which appear only once. This chain connects TRBV5-5 to TRBJ2-5; TRBD1 matches 8 bases. TRBJ2-7 matches the DNA end more closely, so the J call is doubtful. The clonotype comes from a man between 70 and 80 years old in good health. Specimen: blood. The CDR3 loop reads CASSWGRGLVEQYF. In nucleotides, the CDR3 is TGTGCCAGCAGCTGGGGCAGGGGGCTGGTCGAGCAGTACTTC.